This TCR beta chain was recorded in a study of vaccination and CD4 T cells after COVID-19. Study background: Participants were given two doses of BNT162b2 or mRNA-1273 vaccine. Spike peptides, overlapping and drawn from SARS-CoV-2, HCoV-NL63, HCoV-OC43 and HCoV-229E, were used to stimulate cells.

Scientists ran DNA taken from cultured CD4+ T cells through the Oncomine TCR Beta short-read assay for sequencing. MiXCR, run by TCRdb on the PCR reads, gives a single entry per CDR3 protein. The sample holds roughly 5,400 distinct CDR3 sequences, 30% to 35% seen once. Regarding this clonotype: The antigen remains undetermined.

This sample's treatment: roughly 10-day PBMC culture with coronavirus spike peptide pools or control peptides (ViraFEST assay). ViraFEST enlarged antigen-specific T cell populations with peptide pools and afterwards sequenced TCRs. Germline CDR1 MNHNS, CDR2 SASEGT. CDR3 length: 15 amino acids. The V end lost 6 bases, the J end lost 3 bases, and 17 bases lay between the germline ends. The sequencing used CD4+ T cells from blood, cultured in vitro, collected after SARS-CoV-2 vaccination. V usage is TRBV6-1 and J usage is TRBJ1-1; possible D gene TRBD1, 6 bases. This receptor was obtained from a human donor who had recovered from COVID-19. CDR3 nucleotides: TGTGCCAGCAGGAACCTAGGGGGGCGCGACACTGAAGCTTTCTTT. The encoded protein is CASRNLGGRDTEAFF.